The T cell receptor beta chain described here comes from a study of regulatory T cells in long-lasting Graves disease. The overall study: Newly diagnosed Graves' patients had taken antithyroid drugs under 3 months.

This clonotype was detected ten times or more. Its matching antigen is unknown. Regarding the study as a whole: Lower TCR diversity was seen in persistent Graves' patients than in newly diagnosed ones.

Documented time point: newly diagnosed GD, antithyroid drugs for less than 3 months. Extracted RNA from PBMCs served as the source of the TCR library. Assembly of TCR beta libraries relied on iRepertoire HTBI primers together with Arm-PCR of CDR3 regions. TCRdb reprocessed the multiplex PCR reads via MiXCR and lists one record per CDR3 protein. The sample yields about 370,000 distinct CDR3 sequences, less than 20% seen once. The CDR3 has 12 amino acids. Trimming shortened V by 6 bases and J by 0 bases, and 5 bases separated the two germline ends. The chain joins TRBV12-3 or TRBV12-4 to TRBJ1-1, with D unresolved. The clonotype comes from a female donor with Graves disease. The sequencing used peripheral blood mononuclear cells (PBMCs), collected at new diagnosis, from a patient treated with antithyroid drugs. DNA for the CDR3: TGTGCCAGCAGGACGGTGAACACTGAAGCTTTCTTT. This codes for CASRTVNTEAFF.